This TCR beta chain was profiled in a study of cytomegalovirus exposure and HLA in healthy donors (dated by TCRdb to about 2017). For context, the study as a whole: An earlier analysis of about 530 of the donors reported approximately 300 Gb of sequence data and 117 million unique TCR beta sequences obtained from about 179 million T cells. Roughly 300 gigabases of sequencing data and approximately 85 million unique TCR sequences were included in an early release covering roughly 700 HLA-typed donors. Of the approximately 400 genotyped donors, 81% were placed in the genetic ancestry cluster associated with self-reported Caucasian donors. The study was designed to test whether signatures of past pathogen exposure could be identified by cataloging public T cell receptors. Using immunosequencing, the study profiled T cell repertoires from 666 subjects and related those repertoires to cytomegalovirus serostatus. In addition to the first cohort of 666 subjects, a separate validation cohort of 130 or so different subjects was used. The study combined high-throughput TCR immunosequencing, statistical association of individual TCRs with disease status, and machine learning to predict cytomegalovirus infection status. To study patterns of TCR occurrence, a later analysis re-analyzed previously published TCR beta repertoires from under 750 donors and added high-resolution HLA genotyping. Rather than drawing on any new phenotypic data, the later analysis identified candidate immune exposures from TCR beta sequences and the way those sequences occurred across donors. To decide whether each TCR beta V gene segment behaved as functional or pseudogenic, an earlier analysis of approximately 620 of the donors relied on high-throughput TCR beta sequencing. Donor age, sex, ethnicity and CMV serostatus were compiled alongside the repertoire data. A later genetic analysis used genome-wide SNP genotypes for about 65% of the 666 donors, treating that subset as a discovery cohort. All discovery cohort repertoires had been generated using a single sequencing platform. Both class I and class II loci were covered by HLA typing, at four-digit resolution. The number of donors typed differed by locus, with 629-630 for A, B, C, DRB1 and DQB1, 522 for DQA1, about 610 for DPA1, and around 430 for DPB1. About five DR-DQ haplotypes were treated as single units for association and clustering because of strong linkage in the cohort. Among about 400 genotyped donors of the cohort, an average of approximately 240,000 unique TCR beta nucleotide sequences was sequenced per donor, of which roughly 18% were non-productive. Results and caveats for the whole study, not just this receptor: According to a later genetic analysis, donors in an Asian-associated ancestry cluster had fewer N-insertions in productive TCRs than the approximately 630-donor mean. The authors suggested that the approach could potentially be extended to other disease states and immunological phenotypes. Some IMGT-functional V segments, including TRBV6-2 and TRBV6-3, could not be told apart with the 87-base-pair reads, so those segments were excluded. The earlier analysis of 587 of the donors excluded some 15 rarely observed V segments, including chromosome 9 orphons, because counts were too low. Roughly uniform sequencing depth across donors was assumed in presence/absence analyses, although this assumption may not hold. In a later analysis, some 18,000 TCR beta sequences were associated with specific HLA alleles at a false discovery rate of 0.05. Most TCR sequences were observed very rarely across donors, whereas some public TCRs were present in many individuals. In a later analysis, HLA-associated TCR beta chains showed more clonal expansion and lower generation probabilities than non-associated chains that were equally common. A group of highly shared sequence variants was considered likely to be a technical artifact of the sequencing pipeline. A later genetic analysis associated a missense DCLRE1C variant with V-gene and J-gene trimming of TCR beta chains, and an independent cohort replicated the association. A further reported finding was that TCR beta sequences accurately predicted the HLA-A and HLA-B alleles for most subjects in the first cohort. Several of the top co-occurrence clusters appeared to be linked to parvovirus B19, influenza, CMV and Epstein-Barr virus, according to a later analysis. The study listed 170 or so TCR beta chains as associated with cytomegalovirus. Correlated functional status among segregating V segments might be attributable to linkage disequilibrium, but an unknown experimental factor could not be ruled out. A later analysis found that most CMV-associated TCR beta chains appeared HLA-restricted, with HLA associations seemingly driven largely by CMV exposure. The cohort was sequenced for TCR beta chains only, and without alpha or paired-chain data the features that could be detected were limited. A later analysis found that TCR association rates varied across HLA loci, with DRB1 alleles showing the most associated TCRs and HLA-C alleles the fewest. In an earlier analysis of fewer than 700 of the donors, most TCR beta V segments appeared in productive rearrangements about 90% or about 30% of the time, broadly matching IMGT annotations. A few of the identified cytomegalovirus-associated TCR beta chains were confirmed in vitro to be specific for cytomegalovirus antigens. Because HLA typing was unavailable for some donors at each locus, only the typed subset was used in association tests. When HLA alleles, especially DR and DQ, strongly co-occurred, TCR associations were difficult to assign to individual alleles. CMV serostatus was the only immune exposure information available for the cohort. The classifier was reported to diagnose cytomegalovirus status with high specificity and sensitivity in both the original cohort and the validation cohort.

Remarks on this clone: Its binding antigen is unknown. Qualities for individual bases were not recorded, and no much larger clone is one base off.

V ends up 5 bases short and J 7 bases short, with an unmatched junction base count of 5. From its cysteine to its phenylalanine, the CDR3 spans 14 amino acids. Of all the DNA, just the CDR3 is kept, 42 bases in frame from base 1. Reading the germline V gene gives CDR1 SGHTA and CDR2 FQGNSA. The cohort consisted of 666 healthy bone marrow donors. Cohort members were all nominally healthy when sampled, although unrecorded immune exposures were likely present. The donor was CMV seropositive and was included in the group of around 300 seropositive cohort members. A peripheral blood sample was provided by each donor, and peripheral blood mononuclear cells were used for TCR beta sequencing. The Qiagen DNeasy Blood Extraction Kit was used to extract genomic DNA from the blood cell samples. Library preparation was by the immunoSEQ multiplex PCR assay. The multiplex PCR relied on a mix of 60 forward primers for TCR Vbeta segments and 13 reverse primers for TCR Jbeta segments. Amplification of the CDR3 region of rearranged TCR beta genes was performed with a multiplex PCR assay on genomic DNA. Amplified TCR beta libraries were sequenced as 87-base-pair reads on the Illumina HiSeq System. As for how the authors treated the data: A later analysis counted tens of millions of unique TCR beta chains across the 640 or so repertoires, and around 12 million of these chains were shared by at least two donors. Raw reads were error-corrected and collapsed into unique sequences with a nearest-neighbor algorithm that merged closely related sequences to remove PCR and sequencing errors. V, D and J gene segments were assigned by aligning CDR3 sequences to IMGT reference sequences. For a sequence to be retained, a match of at least six nucleotides was required to both a V gene segment and a J gene segment. Rearrangements were called productive when the CDR3 lacked stop codons and stayed in frame with V and J; all others were non-productive. CDR3 was defined by IMGT convention, running from the second conserved V-encoded cysteine to the conserved J-encoded phenylalanine. Sequences without an unambiguous match to a single V gene segment were excluded from the earlier analysis of 450 to 650 of the donors. An earlier analysis of just under 600 of the donors called V segments functional above 56.7% productive rearrangements and segregating when the between-donor standard deviation exceeded 5%. A statistical classification framework was developed to diagnose cytomegalovirus status using the catalog of TCR beta chain sequences. In a later analysis, TCR nucleotide sequences were compared against IMGT/GENE-DB human TR gene sequences so that V and J genes could be assigned. Using the TCRdist pipeline, a later analysis assigned CDR3 sequences along with most-parsimonious VDJ recombination scenarios. A later analysis defined each TCR beta chain by its CDR3 amino acid sequence plus V-gene family, and excluded reads lacking a unique V-gene family. To address suspected cross-contamination and a sequencing artifact, a later analysis removed roughly 640 highly shared, low-generation-probability nucleotide sequences. In a later analysis, a clonal expansion index was calculated for each public chain from normalized within-repertoire ranks of inferred template counts. In a later analysis, generation probabilities were computed with a VDJ recombination model fitted to out-of-frame rearrangements, and the resulting probabilities were checked against IGoR. Hypergeometric tests were used in a later analysis to score TCR-TCR, TCR-HLA and TCR-CMV co-occurrence, with a repertoire-size bias correction applied to the TCR pairs. To estimate false discovery rates, a later analysis permuted the HLA or CMV assignments 20 times. A later analysis grouped co-occurring TCRs with DBSCAN, adding TCRdist sequence similarity when clustering within HLA-allele-positive subsets. Repertoires with fewer than 30,000 or more than 120,000 public chains were left out of co-occurrence clustering, as were five repertoires with anomalous nucleotide sharing. This immuneACCESS table, as held by TCRdb, lists in-frame sequences with V and J called but not all clones. Of the missing ones, under half trace to an unresolved V gene in checked studies; the others have no known cause. V and J calls and clone size are as listed in that table; D and trimming were resolved from the DNA. The sample yields over 150,000 clones; roughly 70% were counted once. The ten largest make up around 3% of the sample.

The sample taken for sequencing was PBMCs. This chain is built from TRBV7-2 and TRBJ2-2, and 9 junctional nucleotides match TRBD2. This receptor was identified in a woman aged 40 to 50 in good health and CMV-seropositive. The CDR3 is CASSVGLAGGELFF. The sequenced DNA: TGTGCCAGCAGCGTGGGACTAGCTGGCGGGGAGCTGTTTTTT.